The 11 T cell receptor beta chains listed next were all sequenced from one sample in a study of identical twins. TCRdb re-derived calls from the 5' RACE reads in MiXCR, one entry per CDR3 protein. Of hundreds of thousands of distinct CDR3 sequences detected, around 5.7% appear once; the ten largest clones hold 1.5% to 2%. The sequenced sample consisted of naive T cells sorted from blood. The source of these receptors is a man between 18 and 29 years old in good health.

This clonotype was recorded at least ten times. The chain is built from TRBV3-1 and TRBJ2-1, with TRBD2 identical over 9 bases. Trimming took 2 bases from V and 3 from J; bases not matched to a gene: 2. The CDR3 has 15 amino acids. Germline V gene sequence: CDR1 LGHDT, CDR2 YNNKEL (reference sequence). The CDR3 DNA follows: TGTGCCAGCAGCCAACTTAGCGGGAGCTACAATGAGCAGTTCTTC. It is translated as CASSQLSGSYNEQFF.

This clonotype was seen at least ten times. This chain's CDR3 is CASSSSAGGTLWQFF. The CDR3 DNA reads as TGTGCCAGCAGCTCTTCCGCGGGAGGGACCTTGTGGCAGTTCTTC. This chain connects TRBV27 to TRBJ2-1, with 9 bases that match TRBD2. In germline, CDR1 is MNHEY, CDR2 SMNVEV (reference sequence). CDR3 length: 15 amino acids. V shed 6 bases, J shed 12 bases, and the junction held 15 bases outside the gene matches.

V is TRBV18 and J is TRBJ2-4, with D possibly TRBD2 on 5 matching bases. The germline CDR1 and CDR2 sequences are KGHSH and LQKENI. V was trimmed by 0 bases and J by 3 bases, leaving 9 bases between them. The CDR3 is 15 residues long. This CDR3 reads CASSPPGVSKNIQYF. The DNA for the CDR3 is TGTGCCAGCTCACCACCGGGAGTGAGCAAAAACATTCAGTACTTC.

The sample holds a few counts of this clonotype. The rearrangement uses TRBV5-1 and TRBJ2-3; D might be TRBD1 or TRBD2, each matching 6 bases. Per germline, CDR1 SGHRS and CDR2 YFSETQ. The CDR3 sequence is 17 residues long. V was pared by 0 bases and J by 3 bases, with 17 bases between. The DNA of the CDR3 is TGCGCCAGCAGCTTGGTCGGGGGCGGGCCAAGAACAGATACGCAGTATTTT. This codes for CASSLVGGGPRTDTQYF.

The sample holds many counts of this clonotype. The CDR3 nucleotides are TGTGCCATCAACCCGAACACCGGGGAGCTGTTTTTT. Amino acids: CAINPNTGELFF. The genes are TRBV10-3 and TRBJ2-2, with D hard to call. The V end lost 7 bases, the J end lost 0 bases, and 3 bases lay between the germline ends. This CDR3 spans 12 amino acids. Germline-derived CDR1 and CDR2 are ENHRY and SYGVKD.

The chain has TRBV10-1 and TRBJ2-1; TRBD2 matches at 8 bases. Germline trimming cut 4 bases from V and 6 bases from J; bases unmatched to any gene: 11. CDR3 length equals 16 residues. From germline, CDR1 is WNHNN and CDR2 SYGVQD (reference sequence). The CDR3 nucleotides read TGCGCCAGCAGTGCCCAGGTTGGCGGGAGGTCCAATGAGCAGTTCTTC. Protein: CASSAQVGGRSNEQFF.

A few counts support this clonotype. The V call is TRBV27, the J call TRBJ2-1, with 8 bases identical to TRBD2. This CDR3 comprises 16 residues. Trimming took 4 bases from V and 2 from J; bases not matched to a gene: 7. Germline assignment: CDR1 MNHEY and CDR2 SMNVEV (reference sequence). The CDR3 nucleotides read TGTGCCAGCAGTTCTCTGCCGGGGGGGACCTACAATGAGCAGTTCTTC. It is translated as CASSSLPGGTYNEQFF.

This clonotype was observed a handful of times. The chain uses TRBV5-1 and TRBJ2-1, with 9 bases lining up with TRBD2. Germline lookup yields CDR1 SGHRS and CDR2 YFSETQ. Trimming at V came to 0 bases and at J to 0 bases, leaving 4 bases not matched to a gene. This CDR3 has 17 residues. CDR3 residues: CASSLVGSGSSYNEQFF. CDR3 DNA sequence: TGCGCCAGCAGCTTGGTGGGTAGCGGGAGCTCCTACAATGAGCAGTTCTTC.

This clonotype was picked up many times. The chain joins TRBV5-1 to TRBJ2-2, with D unclear. V lost 4 bases and J 5 bases, leaving 9 bases between the germline ends. There are 13 residues in the CDR3. Germline CDR1 is SGHRS and CDR2 is YFSETQ. CDR3: CASSLEKTGELFF. DNA for the CDR3: TGCGCCAGCAGCCTCGAAAAAACCGGGGAGCTGTTTTTT. Using reference TRBV5-1 and TRBJ2-2 for the parts outside the CDR3, the full variable domain is KAGVTQTPRYLIKTRGQQVTLSCSPISGHRSVSWYQQTPGQGLQFLFEYFSETQRNKGNFPGRFSGRQFSNSRSEMNVSTLELGDSALYLCASSLEKTGELFFGEGSRLTVL.

The rearrangement joins TRBV5-5 to TRBJ2-1; 12 positions match TRBD2. The ends lost 2 bases at V and 4 bases at J; junction bases unmatched: 4. CDR3 length: 16 amino acids. CDR1 is SGHKS and CDR2 is YYEKEE in the germline V gene (reference sequence). The CDR3 DNA reads as TGTGCCAGCAGCTTTGCTAGCGGGAGGGTGTACAATGAGCAGTTCTTC. This gives the protein CASSFASGRVYNEQFF. The variable domain in full, with the rest retrieved from reference TRBV5-5 and TRBJ2-1, is DAGVTQSPTHLIKTRGQQVTLRCSPISGHKSVSWYQQVLGQGPQFIFQYYEKEERGRGNFPDRFSARQFPNYSSELNVNALLLGDSALYLCASSFASGRVYNEQFFGPGTRLTVL.

This clonotype was observed many times. The J gene is TRBJ2-2, the V gene TRBV20-1; D possibly matches TRBD1 or TRBD2 (5 bases each). The V gene's germline CDR1 is DFQATT and CDR2 SNEGSKA (reference sequence). The CDR3 has 14 amino acids. Trimming removed 5 bases from V and 4 bases from J, with 14 bases in between. The CDR3 nucleotides read TGCAGTGCTCACGGGACGGGTATCACCGGGGAGCTGTTTTTT. Translation: CSAHGTGITGELFF.